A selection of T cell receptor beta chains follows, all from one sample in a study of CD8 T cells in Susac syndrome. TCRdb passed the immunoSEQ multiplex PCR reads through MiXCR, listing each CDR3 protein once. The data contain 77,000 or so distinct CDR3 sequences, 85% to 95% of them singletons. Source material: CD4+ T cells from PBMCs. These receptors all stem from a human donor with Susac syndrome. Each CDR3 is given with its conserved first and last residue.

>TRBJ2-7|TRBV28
CASRTGSYAYEQYF
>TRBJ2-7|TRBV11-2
CASSSSDGSYEQYF
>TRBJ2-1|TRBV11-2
CASSVDRLPTGEQFF
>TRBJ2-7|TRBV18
CASSPQSTAGGPYEQYF
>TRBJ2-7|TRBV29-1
CSVVDLAGVPYEQYF
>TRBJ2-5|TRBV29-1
CSVEVSETQYF
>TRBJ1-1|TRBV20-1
CSASTWTGGNMNTEAFF
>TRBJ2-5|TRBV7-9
CASRVGTGEETQYF
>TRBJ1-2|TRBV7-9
CASSYDSGRNYGYTF
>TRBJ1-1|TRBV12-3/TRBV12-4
CASSPISPRDFGDTEAFF
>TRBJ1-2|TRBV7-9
CASSLAGSRRADGYTF
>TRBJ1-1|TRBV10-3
CAISESGGNTEAFF
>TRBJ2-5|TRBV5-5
CASSLLAGAETQYF
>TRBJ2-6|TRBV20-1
CSVGTGGTGANVLTF
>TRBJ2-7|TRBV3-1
CASSQFQSDEQYF
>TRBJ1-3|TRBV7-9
CASSPAGASAASGNTIYF
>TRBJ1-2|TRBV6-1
CASTQTGTQKGYGYTF
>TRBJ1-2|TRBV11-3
CASSLSGGVGYTF
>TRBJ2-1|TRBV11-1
CASSAILGLAGLSSYNEQFF
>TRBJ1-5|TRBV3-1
CASSAGQTGNQPQHF
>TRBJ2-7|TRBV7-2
CASSLREGGHEQYF
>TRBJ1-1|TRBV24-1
CATSDSATSGAEAFF
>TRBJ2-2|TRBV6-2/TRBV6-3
CASSWTNRGLFF
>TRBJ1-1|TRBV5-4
CASSLGQRKGHTEAFF
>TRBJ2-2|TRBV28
CASSSRRPATGELFF
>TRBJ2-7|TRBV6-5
CASSYQEREREQYF
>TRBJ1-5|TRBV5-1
CASSLAGFSNQPQHF
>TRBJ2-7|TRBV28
CASSFLTSATLYEQYF
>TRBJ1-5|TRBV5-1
CASKRTHESNQPQHF
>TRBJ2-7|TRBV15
CATSRGSYYEQYF
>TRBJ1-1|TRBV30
CAWSAQGAGTEAFF
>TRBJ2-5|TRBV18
CASSPPENKETQYF
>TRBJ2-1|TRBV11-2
CASSRTSGGPYNEQFF
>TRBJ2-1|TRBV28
CASRVGGSYNEQFF
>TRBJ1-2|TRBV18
CASSPLGTAFTYGYTF
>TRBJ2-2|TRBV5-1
CASSASNTGELFF
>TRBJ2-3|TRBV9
CASSVDIAGGSDTQYF
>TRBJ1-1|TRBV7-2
CASSRQLDAFF
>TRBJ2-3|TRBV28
CASSSAQAVDTQYF
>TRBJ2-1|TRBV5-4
CASSPTGTSGRGGDNEQFF
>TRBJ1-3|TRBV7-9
CASSLDRSTGYGNTIYF
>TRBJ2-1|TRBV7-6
CASSLAGTGVHEQFF
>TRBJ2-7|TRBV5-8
CASSARTVSNYEQYF
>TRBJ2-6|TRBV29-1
CSVDFLAQPSGANVLTF
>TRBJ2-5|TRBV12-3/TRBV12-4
CASSGGRAQETQYF
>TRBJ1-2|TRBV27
CASRLLPGQGKGGYTF
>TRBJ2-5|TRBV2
CASTQRGRQETQYF
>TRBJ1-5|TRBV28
CASLRDSSNQPQHF
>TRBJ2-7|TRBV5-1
CASSLANRDALTYEQYF
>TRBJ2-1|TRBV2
CASRRDSPSYNEQFF
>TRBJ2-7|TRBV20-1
CSASPQTYEQYF